The 22 T cell receptor beta chains listed next were all sequenced from one sample in a study of T-cell reconstitution after alpha-beta-depleted transplantation in children (dated by TCRdb to between 2015 and 2016). The sample's treatment or condition, from its label and the paper: allogeneic hematopoietic cell transplantation with graft depleted of TCRalphabeta T cells and CD19 B cells. The method was PCR. Data came from an Illumina HiSeq 2500. TCR libraries were prepared with molecular barcoding, using unique molecular identifiers to normalize TCRbeta repertoire quantification. Using fastp at Q25 and MiXCR, TCRdb reprocessed the public reads and kept productive beta chains. Rows are combined by CDR3 protein, so each entry shows the most common genes and DNA. Within this sample are hundreds of thousands of distinct CDR3 sequences, with about 17% of them counted one time only. The ten largest clones represent 25% to 30% of the sample.

This sample comprised PBMCs, mostly from graft donor cells, obtained 360 days after TCRalphabeta/CD19-depleted stem cell transplant. The receptors shown here come from a boy less than two years old who had a stem cell transplant for Wiskott-Aldrich syndrome, so the T cells may come from the graft donor.

This clonotype was seen only a few times. J is TRBJ2-5 and V is TRBV12-3 or TRBV12-4; 12 positions match TRBD2. The CDR3 is 17 residues long. V lost 2 bases to trimming and J lost 5 bases; unmatched junction nucleotides: 9. The CDR3 DNA reads as TGTGCCAGCAGTTTATTTCCTAGCGGGAGGGCCTATGAGACCCAGTACTTC. Translation: CASSLFPSGRAYETQYF.

This rearrangement joins TRBV6-5 to TRBJ2-3; D not resolved. V dropped 5 bases and J dropped 2 bases, with 11 bases sitting between them. CDR3 length equals 14 residues. CDR1 and CDR2 from the germline V gene are MNHEY and SVGAGI. The CDR3 bases are TGTGCCAGCAGTCACCGGGCCAACACAGATACGCAGTATTTT. It is translated as CASSHRANTDTQYF.

V is TRBV28 and J is TRBJ2-7, with a possible D match to TRBD1 (6 bases). Trimming left V 3 bases short and J 0 bases short, with 15 bases between. Germline CDR1 reads MDHEN; CDR2 reads SYDVKM. The length of the CDR3 is 16 residues. CDR3 DNA sequence: TGTGCCAGCAGTTTCCGACAGGAGTCCTTCTCCTACGAGCAGTACTTC. It codes for CASSFRQESFSYEQYF.

Only a few counts were recorded for this clonotype. This rearrangement joins TRBV15 to TRBJ2-3, with a weak D call TRBD2 (6 bases). Trimming left V 1 base short and J 3 bases short, with 8 bases between. Germline loops: CDR1 LNHNV, CDR2 YYDKDF (reference sequence). CDR3 size: 14 residues. CDR3 loop: CATSRGLVTDTQYF. Written as DNA, the CDR3 is TGTGCCACCAGCAGAGGACTAGTAACAGATACGCAGTATTTT.

A few counts support this clonotype. V and J are TRBV5-1 and TRBJ2-3, with TRBD2 matching 11 bases. The CDR3 is made up of 15 amino acids. J gave up 3 bases and V 7 bases, and 7 bases lay outside the gene matches. The V gene's germline CDR1 is SGHRS and CDR2 YFSETQ. CDR3 in amino acids: CASGPGLADTDTQYF. The CDR3 nucleotides are TGCGCCAGCGGACCGGGACTAGCGGATACAGATACGCAGTATTTT. Based on the CDR3 plus reference TRBV5-1 and TRBJ2-3, the full variable domain is KAGVTQTPRYLIKTRGQQVTLSCSPISGHRSVSWYQQTPGQGLQFLFEYFSETQRNKGNFPGRFSGRQFSNSRSEMNVSTLELGDSALYLCASGPGLADTDTQYFGPGTRLTVL.

V and J are TRBV7-9 and TRBJ1-4; D is possibly TRBD1 (5 bases). Trimming left V 5 bases short and J 8 bases short, with 18 bases between. This CDR3 has 15 amino acids. CDR1 SEHNR and CDR2 FQNEAQ come from the germline V gene (reference sequence). Here the CDR3 DNA reads TGTGCCAGCAGCCCCCCAGGGCGGGGGGAGGAAAAACTGTTTTTT. Translated, it gives CASSPPGRGEEKLFF.

The chain couples TRBV12-3 or TRBV12-4 to TRBJ2-2; D not resolved. CDR3 size: 14 residues. V was clipped by 0 bases and J by 6 bases, with 8 bases between them. The CDR3 coding sequence is TGTGCCAGCAGTTTAGCGGGTGAGCCCGGGGAGCTGTTTTTT. This encodes CASSLAGEPGELFF.

This clonotype was counted between two and nine times. The chain employs TRBV12-3 or TRBV12-4 and TRBJ1-2; 10 bases are a match to TRBD1. The CDR3 has 13 residues. V gave up 2 bases and J gave up 11 bases; unmatched junction bases: 5. DNA for the CDR3: TGTGCCAGCAGTTTACCAGGACAGGGGGTGTACACCTTC. It yields the protein CASSLPGQGVYTF.

The rearrangement joins TRBV24-1 to TRBJ2-5; TRBD1 might be the D (5 bases). The germline gives CDR1 KGHDR, CDR2 SFDVKD. V lost 7 bases and J 4 bases, leaving 12 bases between the germline ends. There are 13 residues in the CDR3. The CDR3 DNA reads TGTGCCACCAGGGACCCAGGGCGAGAGACCCAGTACTTC. This sequence encodes CATRDPGRETQYF.

The genes are TRBV4-3 and TRBJ1-1, with D tentatively TRBD1 (5 bases). Germline V CDR1 and CDR2: LGHNA, YSLEER. Trimming removed 0 bases from V and 0 bases from J, with 8 bases in between. The CDR3 runs to 15 residues. CDR3 DNA sequence: TGCGCCAGCAGCCAAGATAGGGACCTGAACACTGAAGCTTTCTTT. It yields the protein CASSQDRDLNTEAFF.

This chain links TRBV7-9 with TRBJ2-1, with TRBD2 matching 8 bases. Germline-derived CDR1 and CDR2 are SEHNR and FQNEAQ (reference sequence). This CDR3 is built from 13 residues. After removal of 1 base from V and 14 bases from J, the junction contained 7 bases not matched to a gene. This CDR3 is CASSLGLAGKEFF. The CDR3 DNA is TGTGCCAGCAGCTTAGGGCTAGCGGGTAAAGAGTTCTTC.

V usage is TRBV20-1 and J usage is TRBJ2-7; 9 bases fit TRBD1. V lost 6 bases, J lost 3 bases, and 9 bases stayed unmatched. The CDR3 has 14 amino acids. Germline assignment: CDR1 DFQATT and CDR2 SNEGSKA (reference sequence). The CDR3 DNA reads as TGCAGTGCCAGGGGACAGGGTACCTTCTACGAGCAGTACTTC. Translation: CSARGQGTFYEQYF.

The gene calls are TRBV9 and TRBJ2-5, with 7 positions matching TRBD1. CDR1 is SGDLS, CDR2 YYNGEE, per germline. The CDR3 runs 14 residues. Trimming took 4 bases from V and 0 from J; bases not matched to a gene: 3. CDR3 nucleotide sequence: TGTGCCAGCAGCTCCGGGACAGACCAAGAGACCCAGTACTTC. This codes for CASSSGTDQETQYF.

V gene TRBV24-1 combines with J gene TRBJ2-1, with a tentative D call TRBD1 (6 bases). The CDR3 has 14 residues. Germline loops: CDR1 KGHDR, CDR2 SFDVKD. V was trimmed by 6 bases and J by 7 bases, leaving 15 bases between them. In DNA, the CDR3 is TGTGCCACCAGTACCTACAGGGATGGAAATGAGCAGTTCTTC. This gives the protein CATSTYRDGNEQFF.

V and J are TRBV3-1 and TRBJ1-6; a weak D match, TRBD1 (5 bases). The germline CDR1 and CDR2 sequences are LGHDT and YNNKEL (reference sequence). The CDR3 runs 15 residues. V was pared by 0 bases and J by 3 bases, with 6 bases between. CDR3 in amino acids: CASSQDGGYNSPLHF. CDR3 bases: TGTGCCAGCAGCCAAGATGGGGGCTATAATTCACCCCTCCACTTT.

This clonotype was seen only a few times. This sequence joins TRBV6-2 or TRBV6-3 and TRBJ2-1; D is perhaps TRBD1 (5 bases). The ends were cut back, 5 bases at V and 7 bases at J, with 18 bases in the middle. Germline CDR1 and CDR2: MNHEY and SVGEGT. The CDR3 has 15 residues. The CDR3 is CASSQQGAHRNEQFF. In DNA form, the CDR3 reads TGTGCCAGCAGTCAGCAGGGCGCCCACAGGAATGAGCAGTTCTTC.

The gene calls are TRBV15 and TRBJ2-3; a weak D match, TRBD1 (5 bases). CDR3 length equals 13 residues. The germline gives CDR1 LNHNV, CDR2 YYDKDF (reference sequence). Trimming cost V 8 bases and J 0 bases, with 9 bases left between them. The CDR3 reads CATGQGSTDTQYF. CDR3 in DNA: TGTGCCACCGGGCAGGGTAGCACAGATACGCAGTATTTT.

This rearrangement joins TRBV6-1 to TRBJ2-1; TRBD1 matches 7 bases. Germline V gene lookup returns CDR1 MNHNS and CDR2 SASEGT. This CDR3 has 15 residues. Trimming removed 8 bases from V and 4 bases from J; junction bases left unmatched: 11. Here the CDR3 reads CASVPKTGRYNEQFF. The CDR3 nucleotides read TGTGCCAGCGTCCCGAAGACAGGGCGGTACAATGAGCAGTTCTTC.

The chain recombines TRBV9 with TRBJ2-1; D is possibly TRBD1 (6 bases). CDR1 is SGDLS and CDR2 is YYNGEE in the germline V gene. Trimming stripped 0 bases from V and 4 bases from J, with 14 bases between. The CDR3 sequence is 16 residues long. The CDR3 here is CASSVGSRGKYNEQFF. Written as DNA, the CDR3 is TGTGCCAGCAGCGTAGGCTCAAGGGGGAAGTACAATGAGCAGTTCTTC. The entire variable domain, with the rest obtained from reference TRBV9 and TRBJ2-1, is as follows: DSGVTQTPKHLITATGQRVTLRCSPRSGDLSVYWYQQSLDQGLQFLIQYYNGEERAKGNILERFSAQQFPDLHSELNLSSLELGDSALYFCASSVGSRGKYNEQFFGPGTRLTVL.

This clonotype showed up many times. The chain has TRBV4-2 and TRBJ2-1, with a possible D match to TRBD2 (7 bases). This CDR3 has 15 residues. The germline V and J ends were trimmed by 5 bases and 3 bases, with 14 bases remaining between them. CDR1 is LGHNA, CDR2 YNFKEQ, per germline. CDR3 loop: CASSGEGGVYNEQFF. CDR3 sequence (DNA): TGTGCCAGCAGCGGGGAGGGGGGGGTCTACAATGAGCAGTTCTTC.

This chain links TRBV19 with TRBJ1-2; D gene ambiguous. The CDR3 extends over 11 amino acids. V lost 10 bases to trimming and J lost 3 bases, with 9 bases between them. Per germline, CDR1 LNHDA and CDR2 SQIVND (reference sequence). CDR3 in amino acids: CATTTYYGYTF. CDR3 coding DNA: TGTGCCACCACTACCTACTATGGCTACACCTTC.

This clonotype appeared a few times. The chain employs TRBV18 and TRBJ1-1; unclear D gene. With 3 bases removed from V and 11 bases from J, the gap between germline ends came to 22 bases. Germline V gene sequence: CDR1 KGHSH, CDR2 LQKENI. This CDR3 contains 15 residues. CDR3 protein: CASSPKGIRGLGAFF. The CDR3, as DNA: TGTGCCAGCTCACCGAAAGGTATCAGAGGACTTGGCGCTTTCTTT.